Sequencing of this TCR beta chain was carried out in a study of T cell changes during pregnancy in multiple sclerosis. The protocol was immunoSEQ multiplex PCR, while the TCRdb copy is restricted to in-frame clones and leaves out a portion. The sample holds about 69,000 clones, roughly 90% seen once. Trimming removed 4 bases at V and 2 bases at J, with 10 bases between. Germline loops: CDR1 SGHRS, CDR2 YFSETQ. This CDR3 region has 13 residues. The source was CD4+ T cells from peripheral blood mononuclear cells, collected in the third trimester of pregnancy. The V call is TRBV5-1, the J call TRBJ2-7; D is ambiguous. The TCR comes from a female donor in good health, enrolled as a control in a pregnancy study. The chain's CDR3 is CASSPGEAYEQYF. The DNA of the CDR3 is TGCGCCAGCAGCCCCGGTGAGGCCTACGAGCAGTACTTC.